Below, one T cell receptor (beta chain) is given with its context. Antigen: not known. 13 Jbeta primers and 60 Vbeta primers were used for the PCR. The authors' processing: Later, 80 million or so unique TCR beta chains were counted in an analysis, and 8.5 million to 13 million of them were shared. The data were produced by immunoSEQ multiplex PCR, yet TCRdb's version contains in-frame clones alone and is incomplete. The V and J calls and clone size come from that table; D and trimming were worked out from the DNA. The table lists roughly 120,000 clones, 70% to 80% of them singletons, with 8% to 8.5% in the top ten. Between the trimmed V and J ends, which lost 1 base and 5 bases, there was a span of 12 bases. This CDR3 contains 14 residues. The V gene's germline CDR1 is SGHRS and CDR2 YFSETQ. This record comes from a study of cytomegalovirus exposure and HLA in healthy donors. Overall study results and limits: In vitro confirmation showed a few CMV-associated chains to be CMV antigen specific. Per a prior analysis, the majority of TCR beta V segments were productive roughly 87% or roughly 30% of the time.

The chain combines TRBV5-1 with TRBJ1-2; a weak D match, TRBD1 (5 bases). Material for sequencing was PBMCs. The TCR originated in a woman aged 40 to 50 in good health and CMV-seropositive. Here the CDR3 DNA reads TGCGCCAGCAGCTTGCGAAACGGGGGTTATGGCTACACCTTC. This codes for CASSLRNGGYGYTF.